These 32 T cell receptor beta chains originate from one sample sequenced in a study of blood T cells in healthy people across ages. It was with a sample-barcoded 5' primer and a J-beta primer mix that a second PCR of roughly 7 to 11 cycles was run. TCRdb redid the calling of the 5' RACE reads with MiXCR, one entry per CDR3 protein. The table records 850,000 to 1,300,000 distinct CDR3 sequences, around 45% of them present only once. Sequenced: blood. Receptor source: a woman in her fifties or sixties in good health.

As concerns this clonotype: One end of the junction is discordant with germline, which a read error may explain. This chain joins TRBV27 and TRBJ1-5; D is ambiguous. This CDR3 is 14 amino acids long. Germline V CDR1 and CDR2: MNHEY, SMNVEV (reference sequence). CDR3 nucleotide sequence: TGTGCCGGCAGCAACGGACGGAACAATCAGCCCCAGCATTTT. Its protein product is CAGSNGRNNQPQHF.

In this sample, this clonotype turned up a few times. The chain is built from TRBV20-1 and TRBJ1-2; D may be TRBD1 (6 bases). The CDR3 extends over 14 amino acids. In germline, CDR1 is DFQATT, CDR2 SNEGSKA (reference sequence). V was pared by 3 bases and J by 2 bases, with 13 bases between. Written as DNA, the CDR3 is TGCAGTGCTAGGGGACACTCAACAAACTATGGCTACACCTTC. Translated, it gives CSARGHSTNYGYTF.

This clonotype was counted a few times. The chain is built from TRBV29-1 and TRBJ2-1; 16 bases match TRBD2. Germline values: CDR1 SQVTM, CDR2 ANQGSEA. This CDR3 comprises 16 residues. With 5 bases clipped from V and 6 bases from J, the junction kept 7 bases outside the gene matches. The CDR3 DNA follows: TGCAGCGTTTCCGGGACTAGCGGGAGGGGGGTCAATGAGCAGTTCTTC. It encodes CSVSGTSGRGVNEQFF.

This clonotype was recorded at least ten times. The V and J genes are TRBV29-1 and TRBJ2-1; TRBD2 might be the D (6 bases). Germline V gene sequence: CDR1 SQVTM, CDR2 ANQGSEA. V lost 4 bases and J 10 bases, leaving 8 bases between the germline ends. This CDR3 has 10 residues. This chain's CDR3 is CSVGGREQFF. The CDR3 nucleotides are TGCAGCGTTGGTGGGAGGGAGCAGTTCTTC.

This clonotype was seen a few times. The rearrangement links TRBV7-2 to TRBJ1-4; unclear D gene. CDR1 and CDR2 from the germline V gene are SGHTA and FQGNSA. The CDR3 has 16 residues. The V gene lost 5 bases and the J gene lost 0 bases, with 13 bases spanning the gap. CDR3 bases: TGTGCCAGCAGCGCCGACTGGACTGCAACTAATGAAAAACTGTTTTTT. Its protein is CASSADWTATNEKLFF.

The J gene is TRBJ1-2, the V gene TRBV27; the D gene is possibly TRBD1 (6 bases). The CDR3 has 14 residues. V dropped 3 bases and J dropped 1 base, with 9 bases sitting between them. Germline CDR1 reads MNHEY; CDR2 reads SMNVEV (reference sequence). For the CDR3, the DNA is TGTGCCAGCAGTTTCCTGGACAGTAACTATGGCTACACCTTC. Amino acids: CASSFLDSNYGYTF.

The rearrangement links TRBV28 to TRBJ1-1; 8 nucleotides align to TRBD1. The CDR3 is made up of 14 amino acids. V was pared by 6 bases and J by 3 bases, with 6 bases of the junction left unmatched. The germline V gene has CDR1 MDHEN and CDR2 SYDVKM. CDR3 residues: CASRLQGAYTEAFF. The CDR3 DNA sequence: TGTGCCAGCAGACTGCAGGGGGCATACACTGAAGCTTTCTTT.

This CDR3 is CASSQDLISPEAFF. The CDR3 DNA sequence: TGTGCCAGCAGCCAAGATCTTATCTCCCCTGAAGCTTTCTTT. The gene calls are TRBV4-2 and TRBJ1-1; D is unclear. The V end lost 0 bases, the J end lost 6 bases, and 11 bases lay between the germline ends. CDR1 LGHNA and CDR2 YNFKEQ come from the germline V gene. The CDR3 runs 14 residues.

This clonotype occurred a few times. The chain combines TRBV27 with TRBJ1-2, with D unresolved. Looked up from germline, CDR1 is MNHEY and CDR2 is SMNVEV (reference sequence). The CDR3 is 14 amino acids. Trimming stripped 3 bases from V and 4 bases from J, with 12 bases between. The CDR3, as DNA: TGTGCCAGCAGTTTTGGGCGGGCTACCTATGGCTACACCTTC. This codes for CASSFGRATYGYTF.

This clonotype was detected a few times. This chain joins TRBV7-9 and TRBJ2-5, with D hard to call. Germline V gene sequence: CDR1 SEHNR, CDR2 FQNEAQ (reference sequence). The CDR3 totals 12 residues. Between the trimmed V and J ends, which lost 8 bases and 5 bases, there was a span of 12 bases. The CDR3 DNA is TGTGCCAGCCTAGGCGTTGGGGAGACCCAGTACTTC. Encoded protein: CASLGVGETQYF.

This clonotype was seen a handful of times. This chain connects TRBV6-5 to TRBJ1-6, with a possible D match to TRBD1 (5 bases). Trimming took off 5 bases at V and 7 bases at J, with 9 bases between the two ends. The germline CDR1 and CDR2 sequences are MNHEY and SVGAGI. This CDR3 spans 13 amino acids. The CDR3 bases are TGTGCCAGCAGTCCAGGGAAGAATTCACCCCTCCACTTT. The encoded protein is CASSPGKNSPLHF.

This chain joins TRBV27 and TRBJ2-4; either TRBD1 or TRBD2 may fit D (5 bases each). The last part of the DNA fits TRBJ2-7 better; the J call may be wrong. Germline V gene data show CDR1 as MNHEY and CDR2 as SMNVEV (reference sequence). The CDR3 is 14 amino acids. This CDR3 is CASSRDATGFEQYF. CDR3 DNA: TGTGCCAGCAGTCGGGACGCAACCGGGTTCGAGCAGTACTTC.

The chain is built from TRBV12-3 or TRBV12-4 and TRBJ2-2, with 10 positions matching TRBD1. V trimming: 4 bases; J trimming: 0 bases; junction bases outside the gene matches: 8. CDR3 size: 18 residues. In DNA, the CDR3 is TGTGCCAGCAGTTCTTGGACAGGGGGAGTCGCGAACACCGGGGAGCTGTTTTTT. It encodes CASSSWTGGVANTGELFF.

V gene TRBV18 combines with J gene TRBJ2-3, with 8 bases lining up with TRBD2. V shed 6 bases, J shed 4 bases, and the junction held 12 bases outside the gene matches. The germline gives CDR1 KGHSH, CDR2 LQKENI. This CDR3 has 16 amino acids. CDR3 sequence reads: CASSLTSGPVADTQYF. CDR3 sequence (DNA): TGTGCCAGCTCGCTAACTAGCGGTCCGGTCGCAGATACGCAGTATTTT.

The chain uses TRBV29-1 and TRBJ2-7; TRBD1 aligns across 7 bases. The V gene's germline CDR1 is SQVTM and CDR2 ANQGSEA. The CDR3 has 14 residues. The V gene end was trimmed by 4 bases and the J gene end by 5 bases; junction bases not matched to a gene: 11. This chain's CDR3 is CSVAKTGNWDEQYF. The CDR3 bases are TGCAGCGTTGCTAAGACAGGGAATTGGGACGAGCAGTACTTC.

The chain employs TRBV6-6 and TRBJ2-1; a weak D match, TRBD2 (7 bases). V was clipped by 2 bases and J by 8 bases, with 13 bases between them. The germline CDR1 and CDR2 sequences are MNHNY and SVGAGI (reference sequence). The CDR3 totals 14 residues. The CDR3 DNA is TGTGCCAGCAGTTACGGGGGGGGGCGAGATGAGCAGTTCTTC. Translated: CASSYGGGRDEQFF.

This clonotype was detected ten times or more. J is TRBJ2-7 and V is TRBV7-9; D may be TRBD2 (5 bases). The CDR3 spans 12 residues. Germline CDR1 and CDR2: SEHNR and FQNEAQ (reference sequence). The V gene lost 4 bases and the J gene lost 5 bases, with 9 bases spanning the gap. The CDR3 DNA reads TGTGCCAGCAGCTCCGGGGTCAACGAGCAGTACTTC. This gives the protein CASSSGVNEQYF.

The J gene is TRBJ2-3, the V gene TRBV5-5; the D gene is possibly TRBD1 (6 bases). Germline-derived CDR1 and CDR2 are SGHKS and YYEKEE (reference sequence). V lost 0 bases and J lost 4, with 15 bases in between. This CDR3 is 16 amino acids long. CDR3 loop: CASSLAAGEWPDTQYF. The DNA for the CDR3 is TGTGCCAGCAGCTTGGCCGCAGGGGAATGGCCAGATACGCAGTATTTT. Looking up the rest from reference TRBV5-5 and TRBJ2-3 gives the full variable domain: DAGVTQSPTHLIKTRGQQVTLRCSPISGHKSVSWYQQVLGQGPQFIFQYYEKEERGRGNFPDRFSARQFPNYSSELNVNALLLGDSALYLCASSLAAGEWPDTQYFGPGTRLTVL.

Worth noting for this clonotype: At one end, the junction sequence differs from germline, possibly due to a read error. The chain has TRBV30 and TRBJ2-1, with 14 bases matching TRBD2. This CDR3 is built from 15 residues. In germline, CDR1 is GTSNPN, CDR2 SVGIG (reference sequence). CDR3 sequence (DNA): TGTGCCGGGACTAGCGGGAGTATTTCCTATAATGAGCAGTTCTTC. Residues: CAGTSGSISYNEQFF.

This clonotype was seen a few times. V is TRBV2 and J is TRBJ2-3; 8 bases agree with TRBD2. CDR1 is SNHLY, CDR2 FYNNEI, per germline. CDR3 length: 15 amino acids. V shed 5 bases, J shed 4 bases, and the junction held 8 bases outside the gene matches. The CDR3 here is CASSYSGNSADTQYF. The CDR3 nucleotides read TGTGCCAGCAGTTATAGCGGGAATTCTGCAGATACGCAGTATTTT.

This clonotype was seen only a few times. The chain uses TRBV6-1 and TRBJ1-5, with a weak D call TRBD1 (6 bases). With 7 bases removed from V and 7 bases from J, the gap between germline ends came to 17 bases. Germline CDR1 reads MNHNS; CDR2 reads SASEGT. The CDR3 is 14 amino acids. CDR3 amino acids: CASTILGAGQPQHF. The CDR3 DNA is TGTGCCAGCACAATTTTGGGGGCTGGGCAGCCCCAGCATTTT.

The rearrangement links TRBV7-7 to TRBJ2-1; 12 nucleotides agree with TRBD2. V shed 4 bases, J shed 9 bases, and the junction held 13 bases outside the gene matches. CDR1 and CDR2 from the germline V gene are SSHAT and FNYEAQ (reference sequence). This CDR3 comprises 17 residues. The DNA for the CDR3 is TGTGCCAGCAGCTCTACTTTACTAGCGGGAGGAGGGGGTGAGCAGTTCTTC. Its protein product is CASSSTLLAGGGGEQFF.

The V gene is TRBV7-9, the J gene TRBJ1-2; tentatively, D is TRBD1 (5 bases). V was trimmed by 2 bases and J by 8 bases, leaving 9 bases between them. The CDR3 is made up of 12 amino acids. Germline CDR1 SEHNR, CDR2 FQNEAQ (reference sequence). This CDR3 is CASSLQGKGYTF. CDR3 in DNA: TGTGCCAGCAGCTTACAGGGAAAGGGCTACACCTTC.

This clonotype was recorded a few times. The chain links TRBV28 to TRBJ2-3; maybe TRBD2 (5 bases). Germline CDR1 MDHEN, CDR2 SYDVKM. The CDR3 runs to 17 residues. The V gene lost 6 bases and the J gene lost 2 bases, with 21 bases spanning the gap. The CDR3 coding sequence is TGTGCCAGCAGCCCCACCCGACTAAAACTGATCACAGATACGCAGTATTTT. Residues: CASSPTRLKLITDTQYF.

The CDR3 sequence is CASSSDRGLANEKLFF. CDR3 nucleotides: TGTGCCAGCAGTTCGGACAGGGGGCTAGCTAATGAAAAACTGTTTTTT. V and J are TRBV12-3 or TRBV12-4 and TRBJ1-4; 11 positions match TRBD1. The CDR3 sequence is 16 residues long. V was clipped by 4 bases and J by 3 bases; unmatched bases: 4.

As to this clonotype: A read error may produce the germline difference seen at one junction end. This chain links TRBV2 with TRBJ2-2; 8 nucleotides align to TRBD1. Germline assignment: CDR1 SNHLY and CDR2 FYNNEI. CDR3 length equals 14 residues. The CDR3 here is CASSRTGSSGKLFF. CDR3 sequence (DNA): TGTGCCAGCAGTAGGACAGGGTCGTCCGGGAAGCTGTTTTTT.

The gene calls are TRBV24-1 and TRBJ2-3; unclear D gene. The CDR3 is made up of 15 amino acids. With 4 bases removed from V and 6 bases from J, the gap between germline ends came to 16 bases. Germline values: CDR1 KGHDR, CDR2 SFDVKD. The CDR3 region is CATSDRVRHTDTQYF. The CDR3 bases are TGTGCCACCAGTGACCGGGTCAGGCACACGGATACGCAGTATTTT.

The chain uses TRBV20-1 and TRBJ1-1; D ambiguous. Germline V gene sequence: CDR1 DFQATT, CDR2 SNEGSKA (reference sequence). The CDR3 runs to 16 residues. Trimming stripped 0 bases from V and 2 bases from J, with 16 bases between. The CDR3 DNA reads as TGCAGTGCTAGAGATATTGAGACGGAGATTAACACTGAAGCTTTCTTT. Translated, it gives CSARDIETEINTEAFF.

The sample holds a few counts of this clonotype. V gene TRBV13 combines with J gene TRBJ2-2; D uncertain. Germline V gene data show CDR1 as PRHDT and CDR2 as FYEKMQ (reference sequence). V lost 2 bases to trimming and J lost 7 bases, with 5 bases between them. The CDR3 is made up of 12 amino acids. The CDR3 protein is CASSLNVGELFF. CDR3 sequence (DNA): TGTGCCAGCAGCTTAAACGTCGGGGAGCTGTTTTTT.

The rearrangement uses TRBV20-1 and TRBJ2-4; 7 positions match TRBD2. With the DNA end fitting TRBJ2-7 better, the J assignment may be wrong. Germline loops: CDR1 DFQATT, CDR2 SNEGSKA (reference sequence). The CDR3 contains 14 residues. The CDR3 reads CSAREGGGPYEQYF. The CDR3 bases are TGCAGTGCTAGAGAGGGGGGAGGGCCCTACGAGCAGTACTTC.

This clonotype was picked up a small number of times. CDR3 region: CASRGGRASYEQYF. The DNA of the CDR3 is TGTGCCAGCAGGGGGGGGCGGGCCTCCTACGAGCAGTACTTC. The rearrangement joins TRBV27 to TRBJ2-7; D may be TRBD2 (7 bases). This CDR3 spans 14 amino acids. Germline loops: CDR1 MNHEY, CDR2 SMNVEV (reference sequence). V lost 6 bases and J 0 bases, leaving 12 bases between the germline ends.

The J gene is TRBJ2-1, the V gene TRBV30; D is undetermined. CDR3 length: 11 amino acids. CDR1 is GTSNPN, CDR2 SVGIG, per germline (reference sequence). The ends were cut back, 0 bases at V and 7 bases at J, with 4 bases in the middle. The CDR3 region has the DNA TGTGCCTGGAGTGTACTAAATGAGCAGTTCTTC. It translates to CAWSVLNEQFF. The whole variable domain, remainder taken from reference TRBV30 and TRBJ2-1, is SQTIHQWPATLVQPVGSPLSLECTVEGTSNPNLYWYRQAAGRGLQLLFYSVGIGQISSEVPQNLSASRPQDRQFILSSKKLLLSDSGFYLCAWSVLNEQFFGPGTRLTVL.